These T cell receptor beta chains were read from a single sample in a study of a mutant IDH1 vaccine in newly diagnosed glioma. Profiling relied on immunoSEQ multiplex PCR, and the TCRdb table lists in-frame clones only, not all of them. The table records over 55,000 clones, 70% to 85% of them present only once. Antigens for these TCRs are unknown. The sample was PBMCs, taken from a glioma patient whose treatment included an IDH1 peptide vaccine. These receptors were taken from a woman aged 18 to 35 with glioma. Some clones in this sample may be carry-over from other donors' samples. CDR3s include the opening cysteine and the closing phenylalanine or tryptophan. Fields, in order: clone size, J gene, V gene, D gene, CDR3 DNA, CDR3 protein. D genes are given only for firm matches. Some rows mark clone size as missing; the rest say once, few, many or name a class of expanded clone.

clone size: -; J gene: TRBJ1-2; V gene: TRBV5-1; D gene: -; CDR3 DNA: TGCGCCAGCAGCTTGGATTTGGGGGAGGGCTACACCTTC; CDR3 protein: CASSLDLGEGYTF
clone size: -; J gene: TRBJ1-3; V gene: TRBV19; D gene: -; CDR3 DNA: TGTGCCAGTACCCGCCGGGAGTCTGGAAACACCATATATTTT; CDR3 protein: CASTRRESGNTIYF
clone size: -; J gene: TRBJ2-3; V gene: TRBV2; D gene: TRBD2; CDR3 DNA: TGTGCCAGCAGGGTTAGCGGGGCTAGCACAGATACGCAGTATTTT; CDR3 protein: CASRVSGASTDTQYF
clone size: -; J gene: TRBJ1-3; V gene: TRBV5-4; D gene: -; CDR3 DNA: TGTGCCAGCAGCTCGGGATTTCTCTCTGGAAACACCATATATTTT; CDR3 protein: CASSSGFLSGNTIYF
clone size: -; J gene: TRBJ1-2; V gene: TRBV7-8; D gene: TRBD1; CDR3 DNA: TGTGCCAGCAGCCTCCGAAGACAGGGGGGTAACTATGGCTACACCTTC; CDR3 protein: CASSLRRQGGNYGYTF
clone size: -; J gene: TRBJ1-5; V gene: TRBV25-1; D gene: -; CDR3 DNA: TGTGCCAGCAGTGTATCTGAAAATCAGCCCCAGCATTTT; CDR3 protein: CASSVSENQPQHF
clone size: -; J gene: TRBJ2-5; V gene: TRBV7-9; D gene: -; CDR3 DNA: TGTGCCAGCAGCCCCCCGGGAGTCCTGGGCCAAGAGACCCAGTACTTC; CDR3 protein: CASSPPGVLGQETQYF
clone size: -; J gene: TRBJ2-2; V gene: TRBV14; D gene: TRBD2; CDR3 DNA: TGTGCCAGCAGCCAAGATCTAGCGGGAGGATGGAGGGAGCTGTTTTTT; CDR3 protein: CASSQDLAGGWRELFF
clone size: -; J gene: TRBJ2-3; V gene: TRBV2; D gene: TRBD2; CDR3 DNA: TGTGCCAGCAATAGGGGACTAGCGGTTGGCACAGATACGCAGTATTTT; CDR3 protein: CASNRGLAVGTDTQYF
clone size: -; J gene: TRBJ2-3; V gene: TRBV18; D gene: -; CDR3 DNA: TGTGCCAGCTCACCTTGGAGGGCGTTCGGCACAGATACGCAGTATTTT; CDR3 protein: CASSPWRAFGTDTQYF
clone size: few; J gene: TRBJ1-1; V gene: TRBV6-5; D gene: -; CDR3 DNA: TGTGCCAGCAGCCTCCATGGGGGTAACACTGAAGCTTTCTTT; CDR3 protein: CASSLHGGNTEAFF
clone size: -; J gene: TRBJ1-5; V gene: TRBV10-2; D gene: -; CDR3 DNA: TGCGCCAGCAGTGAGTCCAGCACGAATCAGCCCCAGCATTTT; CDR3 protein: CASSESSTNQPQHF
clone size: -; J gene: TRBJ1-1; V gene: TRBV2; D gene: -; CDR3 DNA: TGTGCCAGCATAGGGGACCTCTACACTGAAGCTTTCTTT; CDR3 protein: CASIGDLYTEAFF
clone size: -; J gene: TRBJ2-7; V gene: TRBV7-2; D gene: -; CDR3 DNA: TGTGCCAGCAGTTTGTCGGCGGCCGTGGGGAACGAGCAGTACTTC; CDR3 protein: CASSLSAAVGNEQYF
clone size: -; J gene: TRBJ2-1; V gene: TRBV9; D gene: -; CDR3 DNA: TGTGCCAGCAGCGTAGATCCGAGGGGGGTCGACAATGAGCAGTTCTTC; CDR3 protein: CASSVDPRGVDNEQFF
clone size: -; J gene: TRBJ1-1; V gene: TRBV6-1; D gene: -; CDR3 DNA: TGTGCCAGCAGAGCACAGAGCCTCATGAACACTGAAGCTTTCTTT; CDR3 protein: CASRAQSLMNTEAFF
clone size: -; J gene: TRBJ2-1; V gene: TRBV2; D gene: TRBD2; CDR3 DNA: TGTGCCACCCTTCCTAGCGGAATATACAATGAGCAGTTCTTC; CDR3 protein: CATLPSGIYNEQFF
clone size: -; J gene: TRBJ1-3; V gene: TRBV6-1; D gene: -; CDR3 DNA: TGTGCCAGCAGTGAAGAAGGGACAAAGTCTGGAAACACCATATATTTT; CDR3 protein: CASSEEGTKSGNTIYF
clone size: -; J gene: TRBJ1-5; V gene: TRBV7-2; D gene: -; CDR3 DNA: TGTGCCAGCAGCTTAGCCGGGCCTAGCAATCAGCCCCAGCATTTT; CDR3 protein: CASSLAGPSNQPQHF
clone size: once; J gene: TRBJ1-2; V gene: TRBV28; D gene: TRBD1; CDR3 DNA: TGTGCCAGCAGGCACGGGACAGGGCTCGGGATTACTAACTATGGCTACACCTTC; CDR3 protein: CASRHGTGLGITNYGYTF
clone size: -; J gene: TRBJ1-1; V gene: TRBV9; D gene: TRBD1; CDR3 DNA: TGTGCCAGCAGCCTTGACAGGGGAAACACTGAAGCTTTCTTT; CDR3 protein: CASSLDRGNTEAFF
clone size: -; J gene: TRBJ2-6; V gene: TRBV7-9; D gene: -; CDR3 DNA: TGTGCCAGCAGCTTGTCCCTCTCCTCTGGGGCCAACGTCCTGACTTTC; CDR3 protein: CASSLSLSSGANVLTF
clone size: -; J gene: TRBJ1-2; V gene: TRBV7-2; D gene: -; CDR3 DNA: TGTGCCAGCAGCCTAAAGGCAGGTGGCTATGGCTACACCTTC; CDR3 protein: CASSLKAGGYGYTF
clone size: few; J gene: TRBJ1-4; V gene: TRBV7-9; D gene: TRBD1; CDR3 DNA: TGTGCCAGCAGCTTACGGGACAGGGGAAAGTTTAATGAAAAACTGTTTTTT; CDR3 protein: CASSLRDRGKFNEKLFF
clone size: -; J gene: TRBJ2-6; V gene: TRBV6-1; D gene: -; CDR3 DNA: TGTGCCAGCAGTGAAAGAACCAGGGTCACTGGGGCCAACGTCCTGACTTTC; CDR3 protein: CASSERTRVTGANVLTF
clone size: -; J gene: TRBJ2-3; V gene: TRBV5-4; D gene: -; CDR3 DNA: TGTGCCAGCAGACTTGGGGCCAGGGCTACTAGCACAGATACGCAGTATTTT; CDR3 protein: CASRLGARATSTDTQYF
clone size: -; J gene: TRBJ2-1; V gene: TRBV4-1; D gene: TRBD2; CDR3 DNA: TGCGCCAGCAGCTTACTAGCGGGGAGCTCCTACAATGAGCAGTTCTTC; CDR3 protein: CASSLLAGSSYNEQFF
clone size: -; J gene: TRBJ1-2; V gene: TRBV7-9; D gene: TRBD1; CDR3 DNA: TGTGCCAGCAGCTTAGAGGGGGCAGTTGGCTACACCTTC; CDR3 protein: CASSLEGAVGYTF
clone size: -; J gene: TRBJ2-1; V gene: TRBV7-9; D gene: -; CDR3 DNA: TGTGCCAGCAGCCCCAGGGGGGGGAGCTCCTACAATGAGCAGTTCTTC; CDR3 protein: CASSPRGGSSYNEQFF
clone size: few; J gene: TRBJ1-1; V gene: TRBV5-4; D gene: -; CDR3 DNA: TGTGCCAGCAGCTTGGGGGTGGGGAGCCCGGGTGGGGGAGCTTTCTTT; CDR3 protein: CASSLGVGSPGGGAFF
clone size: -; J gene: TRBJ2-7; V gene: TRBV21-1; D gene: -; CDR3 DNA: TGTGCCAGCAGCACCAGGGGATTCCCTTTGTGCGAGCAGTACTTC; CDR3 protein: CASSTRGFPLCEQYF
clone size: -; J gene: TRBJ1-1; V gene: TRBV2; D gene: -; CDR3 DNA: TGTGCCAGCAGGGACAGAATGAACACTGAAGCTTTCTTT; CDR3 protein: CASRDRMNTEAFF